This entry lists 27 T cell receptor beta chains sequenced from one sample in a study of blood T cell repertoires in COVID-19. The data were produced by immunoSEQ multiplex PCR, yet TCRdb's version contains in-frame clones alone and is incomplete. Here the sample spans around 140,000 clones, around 84% being singletons. Sequenced sample: PBMCs or T cells enriched from blood (not recorded which). These receptor sequences come from a man between 40 and 49 years old with acute COVID-19.

The genes are TRBV20-1 and TRBJ2-1, with 7 positions matching TRBD2. The CDR3 sequence is 14 residues long. Germline V gene lookup returns CDR1 DFQATT and CDR2 SNEGSKA (reference sequence). The trim removed 3 bases at V and 7 bases at J, leaving 9 bases unmatched. The CDR3: CSASRASGINEQFF. The CDR3 DNA is TGCAGTGCTAGTAGGGCTAGCGGAATAAATGAGCAGTTCTTC.

This rearrangement joins TRBV13 to TRBJ2-5, with 9 bases fitting TRBD2. Germline lookup yields CDR1 PRHDT and CDR2 FYEKMQ (reference sequence). The J segment lost 5 bases and the V segment lost 4 bases, leaving 5 bases of the junction unmatched. CDR3 length: 14 residues. The chain's CDR3 is CASSWSGGRETQYF. The DNA of the CDR3 is TGTGCCAGCAGCTGGAGCGGGGGGCGGGAGACCCAGTACTTC.

As for this clone: Relative to the germline gene, one junction end is altered; a read error may explain this. J is TRBJ1-5 and V is TRBV6-5; D remains ambiguous. This CDR3 contains 13 residues. Germline CDR1 is MNHEY and CDR2 is SVGAGI. The CDR3 coding sequence is TGTGCCAGCAGCTACGAGGGCAAACAGCCCCAGCATTTT. This sequence encodes CASSYEGKQPQHF.

This clone has just a few counts. The chain joins TRBV12-3 or TRBV12-4 to TRBJ1-2; TRBD1 aligns across 9 bases. There are 13 residues in the CDR3. With 6 bases clipped from V and 8 bases from J, the junction kept 7 bases outside the gene matches. Here the CDR3 DNA reads TGTGCCAGCAGCTCGGGACAGGGATTCGGCTACACCTTC. Its translation is CASSSGQGFGYTF.

The chain has TRBV7-3 and TRBJ2-5, with 10 positions matching TRBD2. The CDR3 has 15 residues. In germline, CDR1 is SGHTA, CDR2 FQGTGA. The junction had 4 bases not matched to a gene; V was cut back by 2 bases and J by 4 bases. The CDR3 protein is CASSLGAGGPETQYF. The DNA of the CDR3 is TGTGCCAGCAGCTTAGGAGCGGGAGGGCCAGAGACCCAGTACTTC.

This clone occurred once. This chain uses TRBV5-1 with TRBJ1-3; tentatively, D is TRBD1 (6 bases). Between the trimmed V and J ends, which lost 2 bases and 0 bases, there was a span of 9 bases. The CDR3 runs to 15 residues. Germline lookup yields CDR1 SGHRS and CDR2 YFSETQ. The CDR3 spells CASSLDRTSGNTIYF. CDR3 DNA: TGCGCCAGCAGCTTAGACAGGACCTCTGGAAACACCATATATTTT.

This chain connects TRBV18 to TRBJ1-1; no reliable D call. This CDR3 has 15 residues. Germline V CDR1 and CDR2: KGHSH, LQKENI. The V and J ends lost 6 bases and 0 bases respectively, with 14 bases between them. The CDR3 nucleotides are TGTGCCAGCTCCCCCCGAGGGCGAATGAACACTGAAGCTTTCTTT. This sequence encodes CASSPRGRMNTEAFF.

J is TRBJ1-2 and V is TRBV10-1; no clear D. V lost 2 bases, J lost 4 bases, and 8 bases lay in between. Germline assignment: CDR1 WNHNN and CDR2 SYGVQD (reference sequence). CDR3 size: 13 residues. The CDR3 coding sequence is TGCGCCAGCAGTGAGAACGGAGCCTATGGCTACACCTTC. Protein sequence: CASSENGAYGYTF.

This chain links TRBV29-1 with TRBJ1-1; 7 bases map to TRBD1. Germline values: CDR1 SQVTM, CDR2 ANQGSEA. J lost 4 bases, V lost 7 bases, and 6 bases had no gene match. This CDR3 spans 12 amino acids. Written as DNA, the CDR3 is TGCAGCGGAGGGGGCCTAGGCACTGAAGCTTTCTTT. The encoded protein is CSGGGLGTEAFF.

This chain joins TRBV18 and TRBJ2-3; D unclear. The germline gives CDR1 KGHSH, CDR2 LQKENI. The CDR3 extends over 15 amino acids. The V end lost 6 bases, the J end lost 4 bases, and 17 bases lay between the germline ends. The CDR3 loop is CASSPGLFRADTQYF. CDR3 bases: TGTGCCAGCTCCCCAGGTTTATTCCGGGCAGATACGCAGTATTTT.

J is TRBJ1-2 and V is TRBV5-1; TRBD1 might be the D (5 bases). Germline V lookup: CDR1 SGHRS, CDR2 YFSETQ. The CDR3 totals 14 residues. Between the trimmed V and J ends, which lost 1 base and 6 bases, there was a span of 13 bases. The DNA for the CDR3 is TGCGCCAGCAGCTTGACCGAAGGGGCGGATGGCTACACCTTC. Amino acids: CASSLTEGADGYTF.

This chain connects TRBV7-2 to TRBJ2-3, with 10 nucleotides matching TRBD2. The CDR3 is 16 residues long. J was trimmed by 5 bases and V by 1 base; bases with no gene match: 6. Germline lookup yields CDR1 SGHTA and CDR2 FQGNSA. The CDR3 region is CASSLVLAGVGDTQYF. CDR3 DNA: TGTGCCAGCAGCTTAGTTCTAGCGGGAGTCGGAGATACGCAGTATTTT.

The chain uses TRBV28 and TRBJ1-3; D is uncertain. From germline, CDR1 is MDHEN and CDR2 SYDVKM. The CDR3 consists of 14 residues. The V and J ends lost 5 bases and 2 bases respectively, with 10 bases between them. This CDR3 is CASSTPGAGNTIYF. The CDR3 nucleotides read TGTGCCAGCAGTACCCCGGGAGCTGGAAACACCATATATTTT.

Concerning this clone itself: One end of the junction varies from germline; a read error may be responsible. The chain employs TRBV5-1 and TRBJ2-1; D possibly corresponds to TRBD2 (6 bases). This CDR3 comprises 15 residues. The germline V gene has CDR1 SGHRS and CDR2 YFSETQ. This chain's CDR3 is CATSPDGGIYNEQFF. CDR3 nucleotides: TGCGCCACCAGCCCAGATGGCGGGATCTACAATGAGCAGTTCTTC.

This sequence joins TRBV19 and TRBJ2-5; TRBD2 matches at 9 bases. The CDR3 runs 16 residues. V trimming: 5 bases; J trimming: 0 bases; junction bases outside the gene matches: 7. Germline assignment: CDR1 LNHDA and CDR2 SQIVND (reference sequence). CDR3 sequence: CASSSLAGVDQETQYF. CDR3 bases: TGTGCCAGTAGTTCCTTAGCGGGAGTCGACCAAGAGACCCAGTACTTC.

V and J are TRBV6-5 and TRBJ2-7; D is perhaps TRBD1 (5 bases). This CDR3 comprises 15 residues. Germline assignment: CDR1 MNHEY and CDR2 SVGAGI. V was pared by 2 bases and J by 0 bases, with 11 bases between. The CDR3 region is CASSYTGDVSYEQYF. CDR3 bases: TGTGCCAGCAGTTACACAGGCGACGTCTCCTACGAGCAGTACTTC.

The chain is built from TRBV11-3 and TRBJ2-5, with 16 positions matching TRBD2. CDR3 size: 18 residues. With 5 bases clipped from V and 4 bases from J, the junction kept 10 bases outside the gene matches. Germline-derived CDR1 and CDR2 are SGHNT and YENEEA. The CDR3 nucleotides are TGTGCCAGCAGCCGCGGGACTAGCGGGAGGGCCGCAACAGAGACCCAGTACTTC. Amino acid sequence: CASSRGTSGRAATETQYF.

In its sample, this clone was seen once. The CDR3: CASSISGQVPYSLYEQYF. The CDR3 region has the DNA TGTGCCAGTAGTATTTCGGGACAGGTCCCATATTCCCTCTACGAGCAGTACTTC. This chain joins TRBV19 and TRBJ2-7; 8 bases agree with TRBD1. CDR1 is LNHDA and CDR2 is SQIVND in the germline V gene (reference sequence). This CDR3 region has 18 residues. V dropped 3 bases and J dropped 3; count of bases not matched to a gene: 16.

The chain joins TRBV3-1 (or the pseudogene TRBV3-2) to TRBJ2-7; D remains unclear. Germline CDR1 reads LGHDT; CDR2 reads YNNKEL (reference sequence). The CDR3 loop spans 11 amino acids. V lost 0 bases and J 6 bases, leaving 3 bases between the germline ends. The CDR3 loop reads CASSQDREQYF. In nucleotides, the CDR3 is TGTGCCAGCAGCCAAGATCGCGAGCAGTACTTC.

V and J are TRBV2 and TRBJ1-1; a weak D match, TRBD1 (6 bases). Germline values: CDR1 SNHLY, CDR2 FYNNEI. The CDR3 is made up of 13 amino acids. The V and J ends lost 8 bases and 2 bases respectively, with 12 bases between them. CDR3 nucleotides: TGTGCCAGCTTCTTCAGGGGTAACACTGAAGCTTTCTTT. It translates to CASFFRGNTEAFF.

This clone was seen once. The chain links TRBV5-6 to TRBJ1-1; D uncertain. CDR1 is SGHDT and CDR2 is YYEEEE in the germline V gene. This CDR3 is 12 amino acids long. Trimming pared 4 bases from V and 3 bases from J, leaving 7 bases between. This CDR3 is CASSTRDTEAFF. Here the CDR3 DNA reads TGTGCCAGCAGCACCCGGGACACTGAAGCTTTCTTT.

The J gene is TRBJ2-7, the V gene TRBV27, with TRBD2 as a possible D gene (6 bases). Germline CDR1 MNHEY, CDR2 SMNVEV (reference sequence). This CDR3 is built from 13 residues. V gave up 2 bases and J gave up 4 bases, with 9 bases separating them. The DNA of the CDR3 is TGTGCCAGCAGTTTAACCCGGGGGTACGAGCAGTACTTC. Translated, it gives CASSLTRGYEQYF.

This rearrangement joins TRBV5-1 to TRBJ1-6; perhaps TRBD1 as D (5 bases). V lost 0 bases to trimming and J lost 9 bases, with 13 bases between them. The V gene's germline CDR1 is SGHRS and CDR2 YFSETQ. The CDR3 consists of 15 residues. CDR3 residues: CASSLEPGISSPLHF. For the CDR3, the DNA is TGCGCCAGCAGCTTGGAGCCAGGGATAAGTTCACCCCTCCACTTT.

V and J are TRBV2 and TRBJ2-2; the D gene is possibly TRBD2 (5 bases). CDR3 length: 14 amino acids. Trimming shortened V by 6 bases and J by 6 bases, and 14 bases separated the two germline ends. Per the germline V gene, CDR1 is SNHLY and CDR2 is FYNNEI. CDR3 sequence: CASRVRDFAGELFF. As DNA, the CDR3 is TGTGCCAGCAGGGTCCGGGATTTTGCCGGGGAGCTGTTTTTT. Drawing the rest from reference TRBV2 and TRBJ2-2, the complete variable domain is EPEVTQTPSHQVTQMGQEVILRCVPISNHLYFYWYRQILGQKVEFLVSFYNNEISEKSEIFDDQFSVERPDGSNFTLKIRSTKLEDSAMYFCASRVRDFAGELFFGEGSRLTVL.

V gene TRBV7-2 combines with J gene TRBJ2-5; TRBD2 aligns across 9 bases. This CDR3 spans 16 amino acids. The V gene end was trimmed by 1 base and the J gene end by 10 bases; junction bases not matched to a gene: 13. Per germline, CDR1 SGHTA and CDR2 FQGNSA. The CDR3 DNA follows: TGTGCCAGCAGCTTAGTCGGCGGGAGGGTCCCAGGGGTCCAGTACTTC. Translated, it gives CASSLVGGRVPGVQYF.

The chain joins TRBV25-1 to TRBJ2-5; 11 bases are shared with TRBD2. CDR1 MGHDK and CDR2 SYGVNS come from the germline V gene. V trimming: 4 bases; J trimming: 5 bases; junction bases outside the gene matches: 9. This CDR3 contains 16 residues. CDR3 nucleotide sequence: TGTGCCAGCAGTGGGGGACTAGCGGCGCGGCGGGAGACCCAGTACTTC. Translated, it gives CASSGGLAARRETQYF. Full variable domain (outside the CDR3, taken from reference TRBV25-1 and TRBJ2-5): EADIYQTPRYLVIGTGKKITLECSQTMGHDKMYWYQQDPGMELHLIHYSYGVNSTEKGDLSSESTVSRIRTEHFPLTLESARPSHTSQYLCASSGGLAARRETQYFGPGTRLLVL.

The V and J genes are TRBV7-7 and TRBJ2-2; a weak D match, TRBD2 (6 bases). The CDR3 totals 13 residues. V was shortened by 11 bases and J by 5 bases, with 15 bases between the two germline ends. The germline CDR1 and CDR2 sequences are SSHAT and FNYEAQ (reference sequence). CDR3 loop: CALATPETGELFF. DNA of the CDR3: TGTGCCCTAGCGACCCCGGAAACCGGGGAGCTGTTTTTT.